This is a list of T cell receptor beta chains from one sample in a study of response to subunit inactivated influenza vaccine. TCRdb re-derived calls from the RT-PCR reads in MiXCR, one entry per CDR3 protein. The sample lists more than 400,000 distinct CDR3 sequences, approximately 10% occurring once. The material sequenced was PBMCs from blood, taken roughly 45 days after vaccination. Receptor source: a man aged 50 or older who received an inactivated influenza vaccine. CDR3s include the opening cysteine and the closing phenylalanine or tryptophan. D genes are given only for firm matches. A clone size is listed for some rows: how often the clone was seen (once, few, many), or a class if it is expanded.

d_gene | abundance | j_gene | v_gene | CDR3aa | CDR3nt
NA | many | TRBJ1-4 | TRBV7-3 | CASSPRGGEKLFF | TGTGCCAGCAGCCCCCGAGGGGGTGAAAAACTGTTTTTT
NA | NA | TRBJ2-7 | TRBV28 | CASSFLSRGYEQYF | TGTGCCAGCAGTTTCTTGTCCAGGGGCTACGAGCAGTACTTC
NA | NA | TRBJ2-2 | TRBV5-1 | CASSWDGIYTGELFF | TGCGCCAGCAGCTGGGACGGAATATACACCGGGGAGCTGTTTTTT
NA | NA | TRBJ2-7 | TRBV11-2 | CASSLDITAPPYEQYF | TGTGCCAGCAGCTTAGATATAACAGCCCCCCCCTACGAGCAGTACTTC
NA | few | TRBJ2-7 | TRBV3-1 | CASSQGGLSGQYF | TGTGCCAGCAGCCAAGGAGGCCTGTCGGGGCAGTACTTC
NA | few | TRBJ1-2 | TRBV20-1 | CSAKAKQRVYGYTF | TGCAGTGCGAAGGCCAAACAGAGGGTCTATGGCTACACCTTC
NA | few | TRBJ2-7 | TRBV4-3 | CASSRLFGESSYEQYF | TGCGCCAGCAGCCGGTTATTCGGGGAGAGCTCCTACGAGCAGTACTTC
NA | NA | TRBJ2-5 | TRBV7-2 | CASSSLSEQETQYF | TGTGCCAGCAGCTCCCTGAGCGAACAAGAGACCCAGTACTTC
TRBD2 | NA | TRBJ2-7 | TRBV7-9 | CASSLATSVEQYF | TGTGCCAGCAGCTTAGCGACTAGCGTAGAGCAGTACTTC
NA | NA | TRBJ2-3 | TRBV20-1 | CSARLGPDTQYF | TGCAGTGCTCGACTGGGTCCAGATACGCAGTATTTT
TRBD1 | many | TRBJ1-1 | TRBV4-2 | CASSQGGRGTEAFF | TGTGCCAGCAGCCAAGGGGGCAGGGGGACTGAAGCTTTCTTT
NA | many | TRBJ1-1 | TRBV29-1 | CSVDIPGPERGAFF | TGCAGCGTTGATATTCCCGGGCCTGAAAGGGGAGCTTTCTTT
TRBD2 | NA | TRBJ2-1 | TRBV7-3 | CASSYGTSSTQFF | TGTGCCAGCAGCTACGGGACTAGTAGTACTCAGTTCTTC
TRBD2 | NA | TRBJ2-2 | TRBV11-1 | CASSSTGTSGKANTGELFF | TGTGCCAGCAGCTCAACCGGGACTAGCGGGAAAGCTAACACCGGGGAGCTGTTTTTT
TRBD2 | many | TRBJ2-1 | TRBV6-1 | CASSIAGGDNEQFF | TGTGCCAGCAGCATAGCGGGGGGGGATAATGAGCAGTTCTTC
NA | NA | TRBJ2-1 | TRBV18 | CASSPRGGQETQFF | TGTGCCAGCTCACCGAGAGGCGGCCAAGAGACCCAGTTCTTC
TRBD1 | many | TRBJ1-3 | TRBV20-1 | CSAIQRQGSGNTIYF | TGCAGTGCTATTCAGCGACAGGGTTCGGGAAACACCATATATTTT
NA | NA | TRBJ2-5 | TRBV6-6 | CASTSTLETQYF | TGTGCCAGCACCTCTACACTGGAGACCCAGTACTTC
TRBD2 | NA | TRBJ2-3 | TRBV6-1 | CASSPTSRTDTQYF | TGTGCCAGCAGCCCGACTAGCCGGACAGATACGCAGTATTTT
NA | NA | TRBJ2-2 | TRBV12-2 | CASRLGQTGGCNTGELFF | TGTGCAAGTCGCTTAGGGCAAACAGGGGGCTGTAACACCGGGGAGCTGTTTTTT
TRBD1 | NA | TRBJ1-2 | TRBV7-6 | CASSQTGGYGYTF | TGTGCCAGCAGCCAAACAGGGGGCTATGGCTACACCTTC
NA | NA | TRBJ2-3 | TRBV29-1 | CSVEGRAGLRTDTQYF | TGCAGCGTTGAAGGAAGGGCAGGTCTTCGGACAGATACGCAGTATTTT
TRBD2 | many | TRBJ2-1 | TRBV4-2 | CASSQDLAGAGNEQFF | TGTGCCAGCAGCCAAGATTTGGCGGGAGCGGGGAATGAGCAGTTCTTC
NA | few | TRBJ2-1 | TRBV6-2/TRBV6-3 | CASSLRVTGTHYNEQFF | TGTGCCAGCAGCCTACGGGTAACGGGGACCCACTACAATGAGCAGTTCTTC
NA | NA | TRBJ1-2 | TRBV10-3 | CAISDPGHVYGYTF | TGTGCCATCAGCGACCCGGGACACGTCTATGGCTACACCTTC
NA | NA | TRBJ1-3 | TRBV20-1 | CSARGASGNTIYF | TGCAGTGCTCGAGGTGCCTCTGGAAACACCATATATTTT
TRBD2 | many | TRBJ2-1 | TRBV12-3/TRBV12-4 | CASSLSSGGNEQFF | TGTGCCAGCAGTTTGAGTAGCGGGGGTAATGAGCAGTTCTTC